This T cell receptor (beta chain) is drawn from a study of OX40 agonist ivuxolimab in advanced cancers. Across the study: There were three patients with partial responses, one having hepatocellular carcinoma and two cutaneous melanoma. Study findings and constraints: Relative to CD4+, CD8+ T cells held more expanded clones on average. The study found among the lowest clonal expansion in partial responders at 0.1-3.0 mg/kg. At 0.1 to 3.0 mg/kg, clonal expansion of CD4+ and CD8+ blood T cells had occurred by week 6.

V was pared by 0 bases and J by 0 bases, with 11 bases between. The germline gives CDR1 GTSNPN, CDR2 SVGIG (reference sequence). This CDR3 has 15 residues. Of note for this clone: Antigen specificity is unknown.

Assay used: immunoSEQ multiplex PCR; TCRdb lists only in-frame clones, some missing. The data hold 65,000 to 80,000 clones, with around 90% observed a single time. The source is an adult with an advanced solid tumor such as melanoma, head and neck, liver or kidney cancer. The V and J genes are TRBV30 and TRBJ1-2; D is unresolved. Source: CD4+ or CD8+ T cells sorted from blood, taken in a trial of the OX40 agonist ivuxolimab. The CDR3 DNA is TGTGCCTGGAGTGTACTCCCCGAAACTAACTATGGCTACACCTTC. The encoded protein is CAWSVLPETNYGYTF.